This T cell receptor (beta chain) emerged from a study of T cell responses to AZD1222 COVID-19 vaccine. With regard to this clone: Its antigen remains unidentified. At one end, the junction sequence differs from germline, possibly due to a read error.

Germline CDR1 reads SEHNR; CDR2 reads FQNEAQ (reference sequence). The CDR3 runs 17 residues. Sequencing used immunoSEQ multiplex PCR; TCRdb keeps in-frame clones, though not all of them. The repertoire holds around 130,000 clones, with 70% to 90% as singletons. Study observations and caveats: Without day 14 samples, only post-peak T cell repertoires were studied.

V gene TRBV7-9 combines with J gene TRBJ2-5, with TRBD1 as a possible D gene (6 bases). The receptor was isolated from an adult in good health. This material consisted of peripheral blood, taken on day 0 of AZD1222 vaccination. The CDR3 here is CASRLGFRGLVEETQYF. CDR3 DNA sequence: TGTGCCAGCAGGTTAGGGTTCAGGGGTCTGGTGGAAGAGACCCAGTACTTC.